Following are 4 T cell receptor beta chains from one sample sequenced in a study of blood T cell repertoires in COVID-19 (dated by TCRdb to about 2020). Library creation used the immunoSEQ multiplex PCR assay. TCRdb mirrors the immuneACCESS table, restricted to in-frame sequences. Some clones are absent from its copies; in checked studies, under half trace to an unresolved V gene, and the reason for the others is unknown. Present in this sample are 95,000 to 150,000 clones, around 86% of which were seen just once. The ten largest clones capture more than 25% of the sample. The sequencing sample was made of peripheral blood. These receptors originate from a woman in her seventies with acute or convalescent COVID-19.

The chain is built from TRBV9 and TRBJ2-7, with TRBD1 matching over 11 bases. Germline V lookup: CDR1 SGDLS, CDR2 YYNGEE. Germline trimming cut 3 bases from V and 3 bases from J; bases unmatched to any gene: 5. This CDR3 comprises 15 residues. The CDR3 DNA reads as TGTGCCAGCAGCGCAGGACAGGGGGCGGTCTACGAGCAGTACTTC. Translation: CASSAGQGAVYEQYF.

The CDR3 coding sequence is TGTGCCAGTAGTATCGGACAGGGGGCCCTTCAGCCCCAGCATTTT. Translating it yields CASSIGQGALQPQHF. The J gene is TRBJ1-5, the V gene TRBV19, with TRBD1 matching over 11 bases. J lost 6 bases, V lost 3 bases, and 4 bases had no gene match. CDR3 size: 15 residues. Germline V CDR1 and CDR2: LNHDA, SQIVND (reference sequence).

V is TRBV9 and J is TRBJ2-1, with TRBD2 matching over 9 bases. Germline values: CDR1 SGDLS, CDR2 YYNGEE. The CDR3 is made up of 17 amino acids. The V and J ends lost 5 bases and 3 bases, in that order; junction bases with no gene match: 12. CDR3 in amino acids: CASSHPVASGDYNEQFF. In DNA form, the CDR3 reads TGTGCCAGCAGTCACCCTGTGGCTAGCGGGGACTACAATGAGCAGTTCTTC. Full variable domain (missing parts from reference TRBV9 and TRBJ2-1): DSGVTQTPKHLITATGQRVTLRCSPRSGDLSVYWYQQSLDQGLQFLIQYYNGEERAKGNILERFSAQQFPDLHSELNLSSLELGDSALYFCASSHPVASGDYNEQFFGPGTRLTVL.

This chain connects TRBV27 to TRBJ1-6; 9 bases match TRBD1. Per germline, CDR1 MNHEY and CDR2 SMNVEV (reference sequence). The CDR3 is 17 residues long. V trimming: 3 bases; J trimming: 3 bases; junction bases outside the gene matches: 6. CDR3 DNA sequence: TGTGCCAGCAGTTTGTCGACAGGGGGAGTCTATAATTCACCCCTCCACTTT. It yields the protein CASSLSTGGVYNSPLHF.